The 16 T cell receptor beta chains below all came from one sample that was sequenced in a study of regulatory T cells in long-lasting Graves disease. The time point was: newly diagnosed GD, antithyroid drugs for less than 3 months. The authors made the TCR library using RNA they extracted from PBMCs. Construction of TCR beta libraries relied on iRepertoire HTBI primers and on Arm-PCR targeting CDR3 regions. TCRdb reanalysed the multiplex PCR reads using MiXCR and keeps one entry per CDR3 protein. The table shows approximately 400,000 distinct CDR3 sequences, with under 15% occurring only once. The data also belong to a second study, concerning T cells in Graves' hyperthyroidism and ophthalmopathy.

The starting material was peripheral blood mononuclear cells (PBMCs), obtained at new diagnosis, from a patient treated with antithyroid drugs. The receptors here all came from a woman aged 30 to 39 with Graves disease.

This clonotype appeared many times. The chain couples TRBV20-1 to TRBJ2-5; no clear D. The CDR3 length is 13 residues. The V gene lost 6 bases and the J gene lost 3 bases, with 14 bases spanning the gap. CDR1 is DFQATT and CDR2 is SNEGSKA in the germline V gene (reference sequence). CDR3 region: CSAHSPGEETQYF. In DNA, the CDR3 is TGCAGTGCCCATTCCCCTGGAGAAGAGACCCAGTACTTC.

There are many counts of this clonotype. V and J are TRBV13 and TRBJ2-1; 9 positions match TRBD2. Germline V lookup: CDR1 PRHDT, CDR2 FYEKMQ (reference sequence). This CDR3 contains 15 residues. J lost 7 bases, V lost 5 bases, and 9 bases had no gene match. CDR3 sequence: CASSPPSGRRNEQFF. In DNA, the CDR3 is TGTGCCAGCAGCCCCCCCAGCGGGAGGCGAAATGAGCAGTTCTTC.

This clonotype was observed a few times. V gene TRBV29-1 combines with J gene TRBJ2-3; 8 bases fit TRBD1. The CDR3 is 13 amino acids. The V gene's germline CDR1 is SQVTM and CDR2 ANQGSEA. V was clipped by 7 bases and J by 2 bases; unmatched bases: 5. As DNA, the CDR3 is TGCAGCGAGGGACAGGCACCCACAGATACGCAGTATTTT. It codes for CSEGQAPTDTQYF.

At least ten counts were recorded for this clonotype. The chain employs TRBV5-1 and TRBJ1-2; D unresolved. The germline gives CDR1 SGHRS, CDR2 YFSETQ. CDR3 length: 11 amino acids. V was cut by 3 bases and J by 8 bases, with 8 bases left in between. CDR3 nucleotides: TGCGCCAGCAGCTCGACGAGGGGCTACACCTTC. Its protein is CASSSTRGYTF.

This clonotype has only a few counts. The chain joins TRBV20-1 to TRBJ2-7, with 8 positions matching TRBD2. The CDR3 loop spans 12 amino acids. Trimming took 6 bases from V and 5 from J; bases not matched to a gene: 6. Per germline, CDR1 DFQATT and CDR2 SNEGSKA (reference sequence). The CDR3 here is CSAQKAGDEQYF. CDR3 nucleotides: TGCAGTGCCCAAAAAGCGGGAGACGAGCAGTACTTC.

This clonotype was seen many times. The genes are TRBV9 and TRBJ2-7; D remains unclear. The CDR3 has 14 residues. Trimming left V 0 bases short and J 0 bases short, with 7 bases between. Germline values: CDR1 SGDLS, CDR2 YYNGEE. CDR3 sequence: CASSVGWSSYEQYF. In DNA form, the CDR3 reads TGTGCCAGCAGCGTAGGCTGGAGCTCCTACGAGCAGTACTTC.

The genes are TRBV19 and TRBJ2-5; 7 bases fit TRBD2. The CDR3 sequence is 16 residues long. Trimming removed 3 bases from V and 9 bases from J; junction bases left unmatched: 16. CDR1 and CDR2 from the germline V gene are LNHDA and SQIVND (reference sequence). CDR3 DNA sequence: TGTGCCAGTAGTATTAGTAGGGGCGGGAGTTCCCGCCCCCAGTACTTC. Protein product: CASSISRGGSSRPQYF.

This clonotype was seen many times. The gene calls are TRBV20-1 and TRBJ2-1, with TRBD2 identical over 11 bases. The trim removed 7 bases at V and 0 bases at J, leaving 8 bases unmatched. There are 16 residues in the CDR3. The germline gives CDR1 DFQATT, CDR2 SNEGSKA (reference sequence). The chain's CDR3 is CSVTASGRSSYNEQFF. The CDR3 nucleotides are TGCAGTGTGACAGCTAGCGGGAGGAGCTCCTACAATGAGCAGTTCTTC.

Written as DNA, the CDR3 is TGTGCCAGCAGCAGGGGGACAGGGATGGATGAGCAGTTCTTC. Its translation: CASSRGTGMDEQFF. V is TRBV6-2 or TRBV6-3 and J is TRBJ2-1, with 9 bases lining up with TRBD1. CDR3 length: 14 residues. Germline V gene lookup returns CDR1 MNHEY and CDR2 SVGEGT. Trimming cost V 6 bases and J 8 bases; bases outside gene matches: 8.

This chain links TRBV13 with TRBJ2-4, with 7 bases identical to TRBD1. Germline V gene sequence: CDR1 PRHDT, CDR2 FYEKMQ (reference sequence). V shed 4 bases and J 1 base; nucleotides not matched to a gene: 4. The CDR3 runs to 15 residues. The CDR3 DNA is TGTGCCAGCAGCTCCGGGACAGAGGCCAAAAACATTCAGTACTTC. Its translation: CASSSGTEAKNIQYF.

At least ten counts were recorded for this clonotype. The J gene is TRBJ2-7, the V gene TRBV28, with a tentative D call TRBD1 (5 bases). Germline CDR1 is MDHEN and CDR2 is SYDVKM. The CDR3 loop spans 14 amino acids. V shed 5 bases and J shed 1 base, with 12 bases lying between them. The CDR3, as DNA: TGTGCCAGCAGTCCCAACAGGAAGTCCTACGAGCAGTACTTC. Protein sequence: CASSPNRKSYEQYF.

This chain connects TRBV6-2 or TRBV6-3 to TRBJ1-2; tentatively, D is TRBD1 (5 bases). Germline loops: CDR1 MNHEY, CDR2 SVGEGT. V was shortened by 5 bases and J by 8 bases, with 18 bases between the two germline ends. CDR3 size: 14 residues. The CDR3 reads CASSAAGTLFGYTF. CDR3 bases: TGTGCCAGCAGTGCGGCGGGGACCCTCTTCGGCTACACCTTC.

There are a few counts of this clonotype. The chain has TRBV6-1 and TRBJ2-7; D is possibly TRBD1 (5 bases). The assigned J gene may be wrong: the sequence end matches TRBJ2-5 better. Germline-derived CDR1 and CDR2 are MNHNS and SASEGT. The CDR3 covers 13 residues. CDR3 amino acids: CASSSGPGETQYF. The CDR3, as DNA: TGTGCCAGCAGCTCTGGTCCAGGGGAGACCCAGTACTTC.

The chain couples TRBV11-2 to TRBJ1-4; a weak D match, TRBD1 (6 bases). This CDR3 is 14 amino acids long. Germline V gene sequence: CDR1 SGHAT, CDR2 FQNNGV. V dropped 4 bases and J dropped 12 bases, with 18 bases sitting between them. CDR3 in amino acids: CASSSGAGYLELFF. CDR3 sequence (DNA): TGTGCCAGCAGCTCAGGGGCAGGCTATTTGGAACTGTTTTTT.

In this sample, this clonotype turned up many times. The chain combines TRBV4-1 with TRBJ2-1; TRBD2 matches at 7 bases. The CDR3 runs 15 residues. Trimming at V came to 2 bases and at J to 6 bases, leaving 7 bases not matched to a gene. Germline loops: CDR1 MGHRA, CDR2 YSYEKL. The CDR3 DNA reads TGCGCCAGCAGCCAACCGGGACTACCGCCCAATGAGCAGTTCTTC. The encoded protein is CASSQPGLPPNEQFF.

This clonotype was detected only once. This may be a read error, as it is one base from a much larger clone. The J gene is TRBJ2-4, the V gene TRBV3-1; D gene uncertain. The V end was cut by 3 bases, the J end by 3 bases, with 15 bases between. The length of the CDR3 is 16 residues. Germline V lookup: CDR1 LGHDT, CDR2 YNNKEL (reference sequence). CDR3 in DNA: TGTGCCAGCAGCCAGGAAGATTATGGAGTCAAAAACATTCAGTACTTC. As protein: CASSQEDYGVKNIQYF.